The T cell receptor (beta chain) under discussion was sequenced for a study of OX40 agonist ivuxolimab in advanced cancers. The wider study: In this trial design, patients received ivuxolimab intravenously at 0.01 to 10 mg/kg every 2 weeks. Every patient in dose escalation had hepatocellular carcinoma, melanoma, renal cell or head and neck cancer. Findings and limits, study-wide: CD4+ and CD8+ blood T cells expanded clonally by week 6 at 0.1 to 3.0 mg/kg.

Sequenced by immunoSEQ multiplex PCR; TCRdb stores in-frame clones only, minus some. Among approximately 53,000 clones, roughly 93% were seen once, and the ten largest hold over 20%. Comment on this clone: What it binds is unknown.

Germline assignment: CDR1 MNHEY and CDR2 SMNVEV (reference sequence). The CDR3 spans 13 residues. V was pared by 3 bases and J by 4 bases, with 7 bases between. This specimen consisted of CD4+ or CD8+ T cells sorted from blood, obtained in a trial of the OX40 agonist ivuxolimab. The rearrangement uses TRBV27 and TRBJ2-1; D gene uncertain. This clonotype was sampled from an adult with an advanced solid tumor such as melanoma, head and neck, liver or kidney cancer. CDR3: CASSLGRYNEQFF. CDR3 coding DNA: TGTGCCAGCAGTTTGGGCAGATACAATGAGCAGTTCTTC.